This T cell receptor beta chain came from a study of cytomegalovirus exposure and HLA in healthy donors. Looking at the study overall: Early on, a data release was issued that held roughly 80 million unique TCRs from HLA-typed donors. Regarding the study as a whole: A few chains tied to CMV proved CMV antigen-specific in vitro. The study put around 180 TCR beta chains on its list as cytomegalovirus-associated.

PCR amplification relied on 60 Vbeta primers (plus 13 Jbeta primers). Assay: immunoSEQ multiplex PCR; the TCRdb copy retains only in-frame clones and omits some. The repertoire consists of about 98,000 clones, with roughly 76% occurring once and the leading ten covering about 1.3%. Trimming stripped 0 bases from V and 3 bases from J, with 15 bases between. Germline V gene data show CDR1 as SGDLS and CDR2 as YYNGEE. CDR3 length: 16 residues. This clone was counted between two and nine times. Its antigen remains unidentified. The TCR sequence derives from a female donor in good health and CMV-seronegative. The chain couples TRBV9 to TRBJ1-1; D is perhaps TRBD1 (6 bases). The sequencing input was PBMCs. The DNA of the CDR3 is TGTGCCAGCAGCGTAGCCTGGGGGCCCCAAGACACTGAAGCTTTCTTT. It translates to CASSVAWGPQDTEAFF.